This T cell receptor (beta chain) emerged from a study of neurological immune-mediated disorders. Stored at -80 C, 2 million PBMCs were the source of the unsorted libraries. The table lists this clonotype with many counts. No antigen is known for it. A junction end diverges from the germline sequence, so it may reflect a read error. TCRdb recomputed calls from the 5' RACE reads with MiXCR, one row per CDR3 protein. Of 55,000 to 65,000 distinct CDR3 sequences listed, roughly 3.5% are singletons. CDR1 and CDR2 from the germline V gene are MDHEN and SYDVKM. This CDR3 spans 17 amino acids. General observations from the study: Phylogenetic grouping assigned the repertoires of 18 of 34 multiple sclerosis patients to a single related-CDR3 cluster, which may represent a signature.

Input material: PBMCs. V usage is TRBV28 and J usage is TRBJ1-5; D might be TRBD1 (5 bases). This TCR derives from a woman aged 25 to 45 with multiple sclerosis. CDR3 in amino acids: CASSLPPRVRSNQPQNF. CDR3 sequence (DNA): TGTGCCAGCAGTTTACCCCCCAGGGTAAGGAGCAATCAGCCCCAGAATTTT. Drawing the rest from reference TRBV28 and TRBJ1-5, the complete variable domain is DVKVTQSSRYLVKRTGEKVFLECVQDMDHENMFWYRQDPGLGLRLIYFSYDVKMKEKGDIPEGYSVSREKKERFSLILESASTNQTSMYLCASSLPPRVRSNQPQNFGDGTRLSIL.